Included here is one T cell receptor (beta chain) sequence, with context. Germline V gene data show CDR1 as PRHDT and CDR2 as FYEKMQ (reference sequence). CDR3 length: 15 residues. The ends lost 3 bases at V and 6 bases at J; junction bases unmatched: 8. Authors' data handling: Estimation of nucleated cell counts relied on the amplification of reference gene primers. Sequencing used immunoSEQ multiplex PCR; TCRdb keeps in-frame clones, though not all of them. V and J calls plus clone size are reproduced from that table; the DNA served to infer D and trimming. This table holds some 250,000 clones, approximately 80% found once. The data stem from a study of blood T cell repertoires in COVID-19. Study context: Italy, Spain and the United States were the sources of the convalescent and acute COVID-19 samples. PBMCs, B-cell-depleted T cells, or T cells provided the cDNA or gDNA that made up the material.

The rearrangement links TRBV13 to TRBJ2-1, with 7 bases aligning to TRBD2. The sequencing sample was made of peripheral blood. The clonotype originates from a man in his forties with acute or convalescent COVID-19. The CDR3 coding sequence is TGTGCCAGCAGCTTGGGAGGGAGGGCCTTCAATGAGCAGTTCTTC. Encoded protein: CASSLGGRAFNEQFF.